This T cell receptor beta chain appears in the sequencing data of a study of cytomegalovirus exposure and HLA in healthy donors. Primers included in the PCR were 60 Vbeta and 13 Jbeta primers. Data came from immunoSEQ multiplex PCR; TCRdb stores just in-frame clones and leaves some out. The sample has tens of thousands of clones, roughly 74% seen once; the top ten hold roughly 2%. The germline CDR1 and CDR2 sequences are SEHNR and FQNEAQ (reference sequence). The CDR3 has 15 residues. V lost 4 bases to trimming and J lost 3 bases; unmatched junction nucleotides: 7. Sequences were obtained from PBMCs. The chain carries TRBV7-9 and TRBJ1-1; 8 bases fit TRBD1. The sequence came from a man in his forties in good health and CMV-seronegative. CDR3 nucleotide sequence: TGTGCCAGCAGCTCCGGACAGGGCGCGGACACTGAAGCTTTCTTT. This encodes CASSSGQGADTEAFF.